Below are 18 T cell receptor beta chains sequenced from a single sample in a study of blood T cell repertoires in COVID-19. Only in-frame clones appear in the TCRdb table, and some are missing; sequencing was by immunoSEQ multiplex PCR. The table shows fewer than 350,000 clones, with 85% occurring only once. The specimen was PBMCs or T cells enriched from blood (not recorded which). The receptors originated from a woman in her twenties or thirties who had been exposed to COVID-19.

The rearrangement links TRBV5-1 to TRBJ2-1; 9 bases map to TRBD1. The CDR3 has 15 residues. Trimming cost V 2 bases and J 3 bases; bases outside gene matches: 3. Germline CDR1 SGHRS, CDR2 YFSETQ. The CDR3 nucleotides read TGCGCCAGCAGCTTCGGGACAGGGAACTACAATGAGCAGTTCTTC. This translates into CASSFGTGNYNEQFF. Based on the CDR3 plus reference TRBV5-1 and TRBJ2-1, the full variable domain is KAGVTQTPRYLIKTRGQQVTLSCSPISGHRSVSWYQQTPGQGLQFLFEYFSETQRNKGNFPGRFSGRQFSNSRSEMNVSTLELGDSALYLCASSFGTGNYNEQFFGPGTRLTVL.

The chain combines TRBV2 with TRBJ2-7, with 12 positions matching TRBD2. The CDR3 sequence is 14 residues long. Trimming took 4 bases from V and 3 from J; bases not matched to a gene: 1. CDR1 SNHLY and CDR2 FYNNEI come from the germline V gene. This CDR3 is CASSATSGSYEQYF. CDR3 nucleotides: TGTGCCAGCAGTGCGACTAGCGGGAGCTACGAGCAGTACTTC.

V gene TRBV7-3 combines with J gene TRBJ1-1; the D gene is possibly TRBD1 (5 bases). V lost 0 bases and J 4 bases, leaving 6 bases between the germline ends. This CDR3 has 13 amino acids. Germline values: CDR1 SGHTA, CDR2 FQGTGA. CDR3 nucleotide sequence: TGTGCCAGCAGCTTAACTCAGGGCACTGAAGCTTTCTTT. As protein: CASSLTQGTEAFF.

J is TRBJ2-2 and V is TRBV12-5; perhaps TRBD1 as D (6 bases). The CDR3 is made up of 15 amino acids. The V and J ends lost 0 bases and 4 bases respectively, with 9 bases between them. Per germline, CDR1 LGHNT and CDR2 FRNRAP. CDR3: CASGLVDRSTGELFF. In DNA form, the CDR3 reads TGTGCTAGTGGTTTGGTGGACAGATCCACCGGGGAGCTGTTTTTT.

The V gene is TRBV2, the J gene TRBJ1-6; TRBD1 agrees at 11 bases. The length of the CDR3 is 16 residues. From germline, CDR1 is SNHLY and CDR2 FYNNEI. J lost 6 bases, V lost 5 bases, and 6 bases had no gene match. The CDR3 DNA sequence: TGTGCCAGCAGTAAGGACAGGGGGCAGTCTAATTCACCCCTCCACTTT. Amino acid sequence: CASSKDRGQSNSPLHF. Complete variable domain (other parts from reference TRBV2 and TRBJ1-6): EPEVTQTPSHQVTQMGQEVILRCVPISNHLYFYWYRQILGQKVEFLVSFYNNEISEKSEIFDDQFSVERPDGSNFTLKIRSTKLEDSAMYFCASSKDRGQSNSPLHFGNGTRLTVT.

This chain links TRBV6-1 with TRBJ2-3; 12 bases fit TRBD2. V lost 2 bases to trimming and J lost 5 bases; unmatched junction nucleotides: 11. The CDR3 spans 18 residues. Per germline, CDR1 MNHNS and CDR2 SASEGT. The CDR3 loop reads CASSEIGLAGFPGDTQYF. The CDR3 DNA sequence: TGTGCCAGCAGTGAAATCGGACTAGCGGGATTCCCTGGAGATACGCAGTATTTT.

This sequence joins TRBV12-5 and TRBJ1-6; tentatively, D is TRBD1 (5 bases). The length of the CDR3 is 13 residues. The V end was cut by 5 bases, the J end by 9 bases, with 11 bases between. The germline CDR1 and CDR2 sequences are LGHNT and FRNRAP. This chain's CDR3 is CASGLQGSSPLHF. DNA for the CDR3: TGTGCTAGTGGTCTCCAGGGTTCTTCACCCCTCCACTTT. Full variable domain (remainder filled in from reference TRBV12-5 and TRBJ1-6): DARVTQTPRHKVTEMGQEVTMRCQPILGHNTVFWYRQTMMQGLELLAYFRNRAPLDDSGMPKDRFSAEMPDATLATLKIQPSEPRDSAVYFCASGLQGSSPLHFGNGTRLTVT.

This clone was seen a few times. V and J are TRBV28 and TRBJ1-5; D unclear. V lost 5 bases and J 7 bases, leaving 9 bases between the germline ends. This CDR3 is built from 12 residues. Germline V gene data show CDR1 as MDHEN and CDR2 as SYDVKM. In nucleotides, the CDR3 is TGTGCCAGCAGTGCGGAGGTGCAGCCCCAGCATTTT. Translated: CASSAEVQPQHF.

This chain connects TRBV28 to TRBJ1-1; 7 nucleotides align to TRBD1. Germline loops: CDR1 MDHEN, CDR2 SYDVKM. The CDR3 consists of 13 residues. Trimming removed 6 bases from V and 10 bases from J; junction bases left unmatched: 11. DNA for the CDR3: TGTGCCAGCAGCTATAACAGGGGCGGGCGAGCTTTCTTT. Its protein is CASSYNRGGRAFF.

This clone appeared once. The chain joins TRBV28 to TRBJ2-3, with 7 bases that match TRBD2. This CDR3 spans 15 amino acids. Germline V CDR1 and CDR2: MDHEN, SYDVKM. The V and J ends lost 7 bases and 4 bases, in that order; junction bases with no gene match: 11. For the CDR3, the DNA is TGTGCCAGCACCCGATTGGGGACTAACCCAGATACGCAGTATTTT. The encoded protein is CASTRLGTNPDTQYF.

In DNA form, the CDR3 reads TGTGCCAGCAGCCCGAGGGCCGGCGGGGGAACAGATACGCAGTATTTT. It is translated as CASSPRAGGGTDTQYF. The chain links TRBV11-3 to TRBJ2-3, with 7 bases fitting TRBD2. The ends lost 5 bases at V and 3 bases at J; junction bases unmatched: 11. The CDR3 length is 16 residues. The germline CDR1 and CDR2 sequences are SGHNT and YENEEA. The complete variable domain, with remaining parts taken from reference TRBV11-3 and TRBJ2-3, reads EAGVVQSPRYKIIEKKQPVAFWCNPISGHNTLYWYLQNLGQGPELLIRYENEEAVDDSQLPKDRFSAERLKGVDSTLKIQPAELGDSAVYLCASSPRAGGGTDTQYFGPGTRLTVL.

This chain links TRBV6-5 with TRBJ2-2; D gene uncertain. The V end was cut by 7 bases, the J end by 4 bases, with 7 bases between. The CDR3 runs 12 residues. Per the germline V gene, CDR1 is MNHEY and CDR2 is SVGAGI. The chain's CDR3 is CASTWSTGELFF. CDR3 coding DNA: TGTGCCAGCACTTGGAGCACCGGGGAGCTGTTTTTT.

This clone was counted a few times. The chain carries TRBV7-3 and TRBJ2-1, with D unresolved. The CDR3 has 15 residues. V dropped 5 bases and J dropped 9 bases, with 20 bases sitting between them. The germline CDR1 and CDR2 sequences are SGHTA and FQGTGA. The CDR3 DNA reads as TGTGCCAGCAGCGCCGGAGTAGCCTCCCGGGTTGAGCAGTTCTTC. Translated, it gives CASSAGVASRVEQFF.

The DNA for the CDR3 is TGTGCCAGCACTTCGACGGGACACTCCTACGAGCAGTACTTC. Protein product: CASTSTGHSYEQYF. This rearrangement joins TRBV28 to TRBJ2-7, with a possible D match to TRBD1 (6 bases). Germline V gene data show CDR1 as MDHEN and CDR2 as SYDVKM. CDR3 length: 14 amino acids. With 7 bases removed from V and 0 bases from J, the gap between germline ends came to 13 bases.

The chain has TRBV7-3 and TRBJ2-7; maybe TRBD2 (5 bases). The CDR3 runs to 13 residues. The V end was cut by 4 bases, the J end by 4 bases, with 11 bases between. Germline V gene sequence: CDR1 SGHTA, CDR2 FQGTGA. The CDR3 reads CASSSSTGYEQYF. In nucleotides, the CDR3 is TGTGCCAGCAGCTCGAGCACGGGGTACGAGCAGTACTTC.

V gene TRBV7-6 combines with J gene TRBJ1-3; 9 positions agree with TRBD1. V trimming: 7 bases; J trimming: 4 bases; junction bases outside the gene matches: 14. This CDR3 is built from 17 residues. Germline lookup yields CDR1 SGHVS and CDR2 FNYEAQ. The CDR3 sequence is CASTRWTGEVGGNTIYF. The CDR3 bases are TGTGCCAGCACCCGATGGACAGGGGAGGTGGGAGGAAACACCATATATTTT.

In nucleotides, the CDR3 is TGCAGCGTTGTAGTAAAGGGAGGTCAGACTGAAGCTTTCTTT. Amino acid sequence: CSVVVKGGQTEAFF. The V and J genes are TRBV29-1 and TRBJ1-1; D unresolved. The CDR3 has 14 residues. Between the trimmed V and J ends, which lost 4 bases and 5 bases, there was a span of 17 bases. Germline V gives CDR1 SQVTM, CDR2 ANQGSEA.

The J gene is TRBJ1-5, the V gene TRBV4-1, with D hard to call. The CDR3 runs to 15 residues. Germline CDR1 MGHRA, CDR2 YSYEKL. Trimming left V 1 base short and J 1 base short, with 8 bases between. CDR3 residues: CASSQVYSSNQPQHF. In nucleotides, the CDR3 is TGCGCCAGCAGCCAAGTTTACAGCAGCAATCAGCCCCAGCATTTT.